This T cell receptor (beta chain) was observed in a study of cytomegalovirus exposure and HLA in healthy donors. Study findings and constraints: Accurate prediction of most subjects' HLA-A and HLA-B alleles from TCR beta sequences was reported. Researchers catalogued over 150 TCR beta chains as cytomegalovirus-associated.

60 Vbeta and 13 Jbeta primers were used in PCR. The repertoire was sequenced with immunoSEQ multiplex PCR; TCRdb's copy has only in-frame clones and lacks some. The top ten clones hold over 3% of a sample with about 140,000 clones, around 80% of them seen once. Looked up from germline, CDR1 is SGHDN and CDR2 is FVKESK. Germline trimming cut 2 bases from V and 0 bases from J; bases unmatched to any gene: 3. CDR3 length: 16 amino acids. This clone came up once. Its antigen is unidentified. Healthy bone marrow donors made up the donor group. The clonotype originates from a man between 40 and 49 years old in good health and CMV-seronegative. This chain connects TRBV14 to TRBJ2-2; 7 nucleotides match TRBD2. Material for sequencing was PBMCs. The CDR3, as DNA: TGTGCCAGCAGCCAACTAGCGGCGGCGAACACCGGGGAGCTGTTTTTT. It translates to CASSQLAAANTGELFF. Filled out from reference TRBV14 and TRBJ2-2, the complete variable domain reads EAGVTQFPSHSVIEKGQTVTLRCDPISGHDNLYWYRRVMGKEIKFLLHFVKESKQDESGMPNNRFLAERTGGTYSTLKVQPAELEDSGVYFCASSQLAAANTGELFFGEGSRLTVL.